This T cell receptor beta chain was observed in a study of blood T cell repertoires in COVID-19. In the study overall: Spain, Italy and the United States supplied samples that represented acute and convalescent COVID-19. Nucleic acid was either cDNA or gDNA, and it came from T cells, B-cell-depleted T cells, or PBMCs.

In the study's own analysis: Researchers report that nucleated cell counts were estimated from reference gene primer amplification. Sequencing used immunoSEQ multiplex PCR; TCRdb keeps in-frame clones, though not all of them. That table is the source of V, J and clone size, and D and trimming were worked out from the DNA. The repertoire consists of around 94,000 clones, with 70% to 90% occurring once and the leading ten covering around 9.5%. The sample was peripheral blood. The TCR sequence derives from a man aged 40-49 years with active or convalescent COVID-19.

CDR3 in amino acids: CASSQEWPGLAGGTDTQYF. In DNA, the CDR3 is TGCGCCAGCAGCCAAGAATGGCCCGGACTAGCGGGGGGGACAGATACGCAGTATTTT. This sequence joins TRBV4-3 and TRBJ2-3; 15 bases fit TRBD2. After removal of 0 bases from V and 3 bases from J, the junction contained 7 bases not matched to a gene. Germline CDR1 reads LGHNA; CDR2 reads YSLEER. The length of the CDR3 is 19 residues.